These 20 T cell receptor beta chains were all obtained from the same sample, sequenced in a study of blood T cell repertoires in COVID-19 (TCRdb year 2020). Libraries were made using the immunoSEQ multiplex PCR assay. Drawn from immuneACCESS, this table holds only the in-frame rearrangements with V and J called that TCRdb kept. Clones are partly lost; checked studies trace under half to an unresolved V gene and leave the rest unexplained. For this sample there are approximately 160,000 clones; 80% to 90% appear just once. The ten largest clonotypes hold about 3.5% of the sample. What was sequenced was PBMCs or T cells enriched from blood (not recorded which). The receptors were gathered from a woman in her fifties or sixties in a cohort exposed to, infected with or recovered from COVID-19 (not recorded which).

The V and J genes are TRBV13 and TRBJ2-3; 9 bases match TRBD2. Germline CDR1 PRHDT, CDR2 FYEKMQ (reference sequence). This CDR3 has 16 residues. Trimming at V came to 1 base and at J to 2 bases, leaving 4 bases not matched to a gene. In DNA form, the CDR3 reads TGTGCCAGCAGCTTAGCTAGCGGGGAAGACACAGATACGCAGTATTTT. It is translated as CASSLASGEDTDTQYF.

The chain has TRBV28 and TRBJ1-2, with D maybe TRBD1 (6 bases). Germline-derived CDR1 and CDR2 are MDHEN and SYDVKM. The CDR3 has 15 residues. Deletions cut 5 bases from V and 7 bases from J, with 20 bases between. The DNA of the CDR3 is TGTGCCAGCAGTCCGTACTATAACAGGGTACCTGGCTACACCTTC. It specifies CASSPYYNRVPGYTF.

V gene TRBV19 combines with J gene TRBJ2-3; TRBD2 aligns across 10 bases. Trimming cost V 3 bases and J 1 base; bases outside gene matches: 4. Germline-derived CDR1 and CDR2 are LNHDA and SQIVND (reference sequence). The CDR3 loop spans 16 amino acids. The CDR3 DNA reads as TGTGCCAGTAGTATGCCCGGGACTAGCGGCACAGATACGCAGTATTTT. It encodes CASSMPGTSGTDTQYF.

V is TRBV27 and J is TRBJ2-7; 8 bases are shared with TRBD2. V lost 2 bases and J lost 0; bases outside the gene matches: 0. CDR1 is MNHEY and CDR2 is SMNVEV in the germline V gene (reference sequence). This CDR3 comprises 14 residues. DNA of the CDR3: TGTGCCAGCAGTTTAAGCGGGAGCTCCTACGAGCAGTACTTC. It is translated as CASSLSGSSYEQYF.

The chain has TRBV2 and TRBJ1-6; D perhaps matches TRBD1 (6 bases). Germline CDR1 and CDR2: SNHLY and FYNNEI. CDR3 size: 15 residues. V was cut by 7 bases and J by 0 bases, with 10 bases left in between. The CDR3 sequence is CASKGESSYNSPLHF. CDR3 in DNA: TGTGCCAGCAAGGGGGAGAGCTCCTATAATTCACCCCTCCACTTT.

The V gene is TRBV2, the J gene TRBJ1-1, with 8 positions matching TRBD1. The CDR3 extends over 12 amino acids. Trimming at V came to 4 bases and at J to 10 bases, leaving 5 bases not matched to a gene. From germline, CDR1 is SNHLY and CDR2 FYNNEI. DNA of the CDR3: TGTGCCAGCAGTGCCTTAACAGGGGGAGCTTTCTTT. It yields the protein CASSALTGGAFF.

The J gene is TRBJ1-4, the V gene TRBV28; a possible D gene is TRBD1 (5 bases). This CDR3 has 15 residues. Germline CDR1 MDHEN, CDR2 SYDVKM. Trimming cost V 7 bases and J 8 bases, with 20 bases left between them. CDR3 region: CASTNGGTLKEKLFF. For the CDR3, the DNA is TGTGCCAGCACCAATGGAGGGACGCTAAAGGAAAAACTGTTTTTT.

This rearrangement joins TRBV28 to TRBJ1-2; TRBD1 matches at 7 bases. The CDR3 contains 19 residues. Germline V CDR1 and CDR2: MDHEN, SYDVKM. V shed 2 bases and J 1 base; nucleotides not matched to a gene: 16. This chain's CDR3 is CASSLIHPVGDRDNYGYTF. The CDR3 DNA reads TGTGCCAGCAGTTTAATTCATCCTGTCGGAGACAGGGATAACTATGGCTACACCTTC.

The chain recombines TRBV7-3 with TRBJ2-7; 8 bases match TRBD1. The CDR3 length is 14 residues. Trimming cost V 5 bases and J 6 bases; bases outside gene matches: 9. Germline CDR1 is SGHTA and CDR2 is FQGTGA. The CDR3 region is CASSPSGQGGEQYF. The CDR3 DNA reads as TGTGCCAGCAGCCCATCCGGACAGGGCGGCGAGCAGTACTTC.

The CDR3 region has the DNA TGTGCCATCAGTGAGTCCTCGGCACAGATCAATCAGCCCCAGCATTTT. Protein: CAISESSAQINQPQHF. This rearrangement joins TRBV10-3 to TRBJ1-5; unclear D gene. The CDR3 sequence is 16 residues long. Germline V gene lookup returns CDR1 ENHRY and CDR2 SYGVKD. Trimming stripped 0 bases from V and 3 bases from J, with 12 bases between.

V and J are TRBV2 and TRBJ1-5; 10 nucleotides agree with TRBD1. This CDR3 region has 14 residues. Trimming removed 5 bases from V and 9 bases from J; junction bases left unmatched: 7. Germline V lookup: CDR1 SNHLY, CDR2 FYNNEI. The CDR3 DNA follows: TGTGCCAGCAGTAAGGACAGGGGGTTTTCGCCCCAGCATTTT. This gives the protein CASSKDRGFSPQHF.

The rearrangement links TRBV5-8 to TRBJ2-1; 9 positions agree with TRBD2. The V and J ends lost 7 bases and 0 bases, in that order; junction bases with no gene match: 2. Germline CDR1 SGHTS, CDR2 YDEGEE. There are 14 residues in the CDR3. The CDR3 reads CASRRGGSYNEQFF. The CDR3 DNA follows: TGTGCCAGCCGGCGGGGGGGCTCCTACAATGAGCAGTTCTTC.

The gene calls are TRBV14 and TRBJ2-3, with D hard to call. V shed 0 bases and J shed 6 bases, with 7 bases lying between them. CDR1 SGHDN and CDR2 FVKESK come from the germline V gene. The CDR3 contains 13 residues. CDR3 sequence: CASSQDEEDTQYF. In nucleotides, the CDR3 is TGTGCCAGCAGCCAAGATGAGGAGGATACGCAGTATTTT.

The V call is TRBV18, the J call TRBJ2-3; D is possibly TRBD2 (5 bases). V was shortened by 4 bases and J by 3 bases, with 14 bases between the two germline ends. The CDR3 totals 15 residues. CDR1 KGHSH and CDR2 LQKENI come from the germline V gene. This chain's CDR3 is CASSLTRGKTDTQYF. CDR3 coding DNA: TGTGCCAGCTCACTCACACGGGGAAAGACAGATACGCAGTATTTT.

The chain carries TRBV6-1 and TRBJ2-7; D gene ambiguous. Trimming left V 2 bases short and J 0 bases short, with 5 bases between. Germline values: CDR1 MNHNS, CDR2 SASEGT. The CDR3 covers 13 residues. The CDR3 DNA follows: TGTGCCAGCAGTGAATGGCCCTCCTACGAGCAGTACTTC. This translates into CASSEWPSYEQYF.

This clone turned up a few times. This chain uses TRBV2 with TRBJ1-1; 7 nucleotides match TRBD1. From germline, CDR1 is SNHLY and CDR2 FYNNEI. V shed 7 bases, J shed 2 bases, and the junction held 4 bases outside the gene matches. The CDR3 spans 13 residues. Here the CDR3 DNA reads TGTGCCAGCACCCGGACAGGCAACACTGAAGCTTTCTTT. It translates to CASTRTGNTEAFF.

The chain is built from TRBV3-1 (or the pseudogene TRBV3-2) and TRBJ2-5, with 8 bases that match TRBD1. Germline values: CDR1 LGHDT, CDR2 YNNKEL (reference sequence). The CDR3 spans 18 residues. V lost 3 bases to trimming and J lost 1 base; unmatched junction nucleotides: 13. The CDR3 DNA reads TGTGCCAGCAGCCACACCCCAGGGGGCGGGGTGGCCCAAGAGACCCAGTACTTC. Translating it yields CASSHTPGGGVAQETQYF.

CDR3: CASSILSGRTNTGELFF. The CDR3 DNA reads TGTGCCAGCAGCATTCTGAGCGGCCGTACGAACACCGGGGAGCTGTTTTTT. The rearrangement links TRBV7-9 to TRBJ2-2; D perhaps matches TRBD2 (5 bases). Deletions cut 5 bases from V and 0 bases from J, with 16 bases between. This CDR3 is built from 17 residues. CDR1 is SEHNR, CDR2 FQNEAQ, per germline (reference sequence).

The chain couples TRBV7-2 to TRBJ2-3; the match to TRBD2 covers 13 bases. This CDR3 is built from 15 residues. J lost 4 bases, V lost 4 bases, and 2 bases had no gene match. Germline V CDR1 and CDR2: SGHTA, FQGNSA. Here the CDR3 DNA reads TGTGCCAGCAGCTCACTAGCGGGAGGGGCAGATACGCAGTATTTT. This encodes CASSSLAGGADTQYF.

The sample holds a few counts of this clone. This chain joins TRBV5-1 and TRBJ2-7, with 7 bases fitting TRBD1. The V gene end was trimmed by 3 bases and the J gene end by 2 bases; junction bases not matched to a gene: 5. This CDR3 spans 14 amino acids. The germline CDR1 and CDR2 sequences are SGHRS and YFSETQ. The CDR3 region has the DNA TGCGCCAGCAGCTCCCGGACAGGTACCTACGAGCAGTACTTC. As protein: CASSSRTGTYEQYF.